A single sample gave rise to the 15 T cell receptor beta chains below, sequenced in a study of CD8 T cells in ankylosing spondylitis. Study-wide results and caveats: Ankylosing spondylitis blood appeared to carry a characteristic TCR beta motif of several highly homologous variants.

TCRdb recomputed calls from the 5' RACE reads with MiXCR, one row per CDR3 protein. The table lists about 840,000 distinct CDR3 sequences, approximately 12% of them singletons. No antigens are known for them. Specimen: blood, either unsorted or a sorted T cell fraction (not recorded which). These receptors came from a male donor with ankylosing spondylitis.

The table lists this clonotype with a few counts. The rearrangement links TRBV20-1 to TRBJ1-6; the D gene is possibly TRBD1 (6 bases). The germline V gene has CDR1 DFQATT and CDR2 SNEGSKA (reference sequence). V was shortened by 6 bases and J by 8 bases, with 14 bases between the two germline ends. CDR3 size: 13 residues. CDR3 amino acids: CSAGGQRYSPLHF. In DNA form, the CDR3 reads TGCAGTGCGGGCGGACAGCGGTATTCACCCCTCCACTTT.

This clonotype was recorded many times. The chain has TRBV5-1 and TRBJ2-3; D call uncertain. Germline CDR1 and CDR2: SGHRS and YFSETQ. V shed 2 bases and J shed 2 bases, with 15 bases lying between them. This CDR3 is built from 16 residues. CDR3 bases: TGCGCCAGCAGCTTCAGTCTCAAGGAGCCCACAGATACGCAGTATTTT. Translating gives CASSFSLKEPTDTQYF.

The chain joins TRBV11-1 to TRBJ2-7; 7 bases map to TRBD1. The CDR3 length is 14 residues. With V trimmed by 8 bases and J by 3 bases, 10 bases remained unmatched. Germline values: CDR1 SGHAT, CDR2 FQDESV (reference sequence). CDR3 bases: TGTGCCAGCGGCCCCCGGTACAGGGGCTACGAGCAGTACTTC. Its translation: CASGPRYRGYEQYF. The full variable domain, its missing parts supplied by reference TRBV11-1 and TRBJ2-7, is EAEVAQSPRYKITEKSQAVAFWCDPISGHATLYWYRQILGQGPELLVQFQDESVVDDSQLPKDRFSAERLKGVDSTLKIQPAELGDSAMYLCASGPRYRGYEQYFGPGTRLTVT.

This clonotype was seen a few times. In nucleotides, the CDR3 is TGTGCCAGCAGTGAGCAGGGGAATTCACCCCTCCACTTT. It specifies CASSEQGNSPLHF. This rearrangement joins TRBV2 to TRBJ1-6; possibly TRBD1 for D (6 bases). This CDR3 contains 13 residues. The V end lost 3 bases, the J end lost 7 bases, and 7 bases lay between the germline ends. The V gene's germline CDR1 is SNHLY and CDR2 FYNNEI.

This clonotype was counted ten times or more. The chain carries TRBV7-2 and TRBJ2-7; 8 nucleotides match TRBD1. J lost 6 bases, V lost 2 bases, and 3 bases had no gene match. The CDR3 has 13 amino acids. CDR1 is SGHTA, CDR2 FQGNSA, per germline. The CDR3 spells CASSLQGAGEQYF. The CDR3 bases are TGTGCCAGCAGCTTACAGGGGGCTGGCGAGCAGTACTTC.

This clonotype occurred a few times. This chain joins TRBV12-3 or TRBV12-4 and TRBJ2-5, with 7 bases fitting TRBD2. The CDR3 extends over 16 amino acids. The ends lost 6 bases at V and 1 base at J; junction bases unmatched: 11. CDR3 bases: TGTGCCAGCAGCCTGATTCTGGGGGGGTCCCAAGAGACCCAGTACTTC. Translation: CASSLILGGSQETQYF.

Ten or more counts support this clonotype. The V gene is TRBV12-3 or TRBV12-4, the J gene TRBJ1-2, with a tentative D call TRBD1 (6 bases). V lost 4 bases to trimming and J lost 7 bases, with 10 bases between them. The CDR3 sequence is 12 residues long. This CDR3 reads CASSSGQLGYTF. In nucleotides, the CDR3 is TGTGCCAGCAGTTCGGGACAACTTGGCTACACCTTC.

This clonotype appeared a few times. This rearrangement joins TRBV3-1 to TRBJ2-3; TRBD2 is a possible D gene (5 bases). Germline values: CDR1 LGHDT, CDR2 YNNKEL (reference sequence). Trimming took off 2 bases at V and 2 bases at J, with 14 bases between the two ends. This CDR3 region has 16 residues. CDR3 protein: CASSQNIASHTDTQYF. For the CDR3, the DNA is TGTGCCAGCAGCCAAAACATAGCGTCCCACACAGATACGCAGTATTTT.

This clonotype showed up just a few times. The chain carries TRBV6-2 or TRBV6-3 and TRBJ2-2; no definite D call. V gave up 7 bases and J gave up 4 bases, with 7 bases separating them. CDR1 MNHEY and CDR2 SVGEGT come from the germline V gene. The CDR3 is made up of 12 amino acids. Written as DNA, the CDR3 is TGTGCCAGCACCGACCCCACCGGGGAGCTGTTTTTT. Translation gives CASTDPTGELFF.

V is TRBV10-3 and J is TRBJ2-1; D is possibly TRBD2 (6 bases). V lost 3 bases, J lost 4 bases, and 16 bases lay in between. CDR3 size: 16 residues. The germline CDR1 and CDR2 sequences are ENHRY and SYGVKD. CDR3 DNA sequence: TGTGCCATCAGTGACGGCCGGGACTCAGCTTACAATGAGCAGTTCTTC. Translating gives CAISDGRDSAYNEQFF.

The chain combines TRBV9 with TRBJ1-4; no clear D gene. The V end lost 2 bases, the J end lost 8 bases, and 16 bases lay between the germline ends. Germline V gene data show CDR1 as SGDLS and CDR2 as YYNGEE. This CDR3 spans 15 amino acids. The chain's CDR3 is CASSVRVGFQEKLFF. The CDR3 DNA reads TGTGCCAGCAGCGTTAGAGTCGGGTTCCAGGAAAAACTGTTTTTT.

V usage is TRBV7-9 and J usage is TRBJ1-2, with 12 nucleotides matching TRBD1. This CDR3 contains 15 residues. J gave up 7 bases and V 5 bases, and 8 bases lay outside the gene matches. Germline CDR1 SEHNR, CDR2 FQNEAQ (reference sequence). The CDR3 DNA sequence: TGTGCCAGCAGCCCAGGGACAGGGGGCGAAGTTGGCTACACCTTC. The encoded protein is CASSPGTGGEVGYTF.

The rearrangement uses TRBV6-2 or TRBV6-3 and TRBJ2-5; unclear D gene. CDR1 and CDR2 from the germline V gene are MNHEY and SVGEGT. The CDR3 totals 12 residues. The V end lost 3 bases, the J end lost 5 bases, and 7 bases lay between the germline ends. For the CDR3, the DNA is TGTGCCAGCAGTTATCTGTCGGAGACCCAGTACTTC. Translating gives CASSYLSETQYF.

The chain links TRBV6-5 to TRBJ2-1, with D tentatively TRBD1 (5 bases). CDR3 length equals 12 residues. Germline V gene data show CDR1 as MNHEY and CDR2 as SVGAGI. Trimming took off 6 bases at V and 10 bases at J, with 13 bases between the two ends. This CDR3 is CASSTQRGEQFF. The CDR3 DNA is TGTGCCAGCAGCACTCAAAGGGGAGAGCAGTTCTTC.

The chain links TRBV6-5 to TRBJ2-5; the match to TRBD2 covers 14 bases. Looked up from germline, CDR1 is MNHEY and CDR2 is SVGAGI. V lost 4 bases and J lost 1; bases outside the gene matches: 11. The CDR3 totals 19 residues. The CDR3 bases are TGTGCCAGCAGTTCCCAAGGACTAGCGGGAGGAGATTTCCAAGAGACCCAGTACTTC. Its translation is CASSSQGLAGGDFQETQYF.